The clone carrying this T cell receptor (beta chain) has more than one count but fewer than ten. These data are taken from a study of blood T cell repertoires in COVID-19. Study information: The samples span acute and convalescent COVID-19 from the United States, Italy and Spain. Nucleic acid was either cDNA or gDNA, and it came from T cells, B-cell-depleted T cells, or PBMCs.

Produced via immunoSEQ multiplex PCR; TCRdb's table is partial and in-frame only. The repertoire holds about 160,000 clones, with roughly 84% as singletons. Germline V gene lookup returns CDR1 SGHDT and CDR2 YYEEEE. V lost 4 bases, J lost 0 bases, and 20 bases lay in between. There are 17 residues in the CDR3. The sample taken for sequencing was peripheral blood. V usage is TRBV5-6 and J usage is TRBJ2-7, with D possibly TRBD1 on 8 matching bases. The sequence was obtained from a man aged 65-85 years with acute or convalescent COVID-19. The CDR3, as DNA: TGTGCCAGCAGCCTTGGGGGGGACAGGCAAAGCTCCTACGAGCAGTACTTC. Its protein product is CASSLGGDRQSSYEQYF.